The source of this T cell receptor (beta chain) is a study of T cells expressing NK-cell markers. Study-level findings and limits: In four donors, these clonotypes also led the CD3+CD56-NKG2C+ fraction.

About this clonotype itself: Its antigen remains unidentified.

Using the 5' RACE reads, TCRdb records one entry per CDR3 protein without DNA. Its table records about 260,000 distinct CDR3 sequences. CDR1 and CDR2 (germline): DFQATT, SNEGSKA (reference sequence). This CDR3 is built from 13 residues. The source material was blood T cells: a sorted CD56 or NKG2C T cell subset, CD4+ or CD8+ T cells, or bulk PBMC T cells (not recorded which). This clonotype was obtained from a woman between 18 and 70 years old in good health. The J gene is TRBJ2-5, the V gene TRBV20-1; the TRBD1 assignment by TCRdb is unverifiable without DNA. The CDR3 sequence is CSARRGPPETQYF.